The 20 T cell receptor beta chains below come from one sample, sequenced in a study of regulatory and conventional T cells in RAG deficiency. The assay was immunoSEQ multiplex PCR, and TCRdb's table has in-frame clones only and misses some. Among around 30,000 clones, roughly 95% were seen once, and the ten largest hold roughly 0.16%. The sorted conventional CD4+ T cells were CD25-low and CD127-high, with genomic DNA sequenced. The sample was also linked to a second study, of regulatory T cells. Per that paper: The primer mix had 52 TRBV and 13 TRBJ primers.

The sample was CD25- CD4+ T cells sorted from blood. The receptors were gathered from a human donor in good health.

This clone was found once. The rearrangement joins TRBV5-4 to TRBJ1-1; 12 nucleotides align to TRBD1. The ends lost 0 bases at V and 8 bases at J; junction bases unmatched: 11. The CDR3 is made up of 17 amino acids. From germline, CDR1 is SGHNT and CDR2 YYREEE (reference sequence). CDR3 amino acids: CASSLDLGDRGLKEAFF. The CDR3 DNA sequence: TGTGCCAGCAGCTTGGATTTAGGGGACAGGGGGCTTAAAGAAGCTTTCTTT.

V gene TRBV5-1 combines with J gene TRBJ2-3; D gene uncertain. V lost 4 bases and J 0 bases, leaving 15 bases between the germline ends. This CDR3 is built from 16 residues. CDR1 is SGHRS and CDR2 is YFSETQ in the germline V gene. CDR3 DNA: TGCGCCAGCAGCCTGAAGCCGTCCTTTAGCACAGATACGCAGTATTTT. Its protein product is CASSLKPSFSTDTQYF.

Of note for this clone: Germline is not matched at one junction end, which may reflect a read error. Other DNA variants within this sample encode the same CDR3. This chain joins TRBV5-8 and TRBJ1-6, with D possibly matching TRBD1 (5 bases). The CDR3 covers 16 residues. CDR1 is SGHTS, CDR2 YDEGEE, per germline. The CDR3 coding sequence is TGTGCCAGCAGCTTGAGCGGGGGAATATATAATTCCCCCCTCCACTTT. It specifies CASSLSGGIYNSPLHF.

The chain couples TRBV5-4 to TRBJ2-2, with D unclear. Germline-derived CDR1 and CDR2 are SGHNT and YYREEE (reference sequence). The CDR3 loop spans 12 amino acids. Trimming took off 3 bases at V and 5 bases at J, with 5 bases between the two ends. DNA for the CDR3: TGTGCCAGCAGCTCACTAACCGGGGAGCTGTTTTTT. Translated, it gives CASSSLTGELFF.

The chain combines TRBV11-1 with TRBJ1-2; 7 nucleotides agree with TRBD1. Trimming removed 5 bases from V and 4 bases from J; junction bases left unmatched: 7. Germline values: CDR1 SGHAT, CDR2 FQDESV (reference sequence). The CDR3 loop spans 14 amino acids. CDR3 region: CASSLGTDFYGYTF. The CDR3 region has the DNA TGTGCCAGCAGCCTCGGGACAGACTTCTATGGCTACACCTTC.

The V gene is TRBV2, the J gene TRBJ2-4; 12 bases line up with TRBD1. The CDR3 is 16 amino acids. Looked up from germline, CDR1 is SNHLY and CDR2 is FYNNEI. V was clipped by 6 bases and J by 9 bases; unmatched bases: 12. This CDR3 reads CASRLMGQGARGIQYF. CDR3 DNA: TGTGCCAGCAGGCTAATGGGACAGGGGGCGCGTGGCATTCAGTACTTC.

The chain employs TRBV4-1 and TRBJ2-5; D is ambiguous. The V end was cut by 1 base, the J end by 4 bases, with 7 bases between. CDR1 MGHRA and CDR2 YSYEKL come from the germline V gene. The CDR3 sequence is 13 residues long. The CDR3 sequence: CASSQGAVETQYF. In DNA form, the CDR3 reads TGCGCCAGCAGCCAAGGGGCAGTAGAGACCCAGTACTTC.

CDR3 region: CASSLDRDLAYDYGYTF. The CDR3 coding sequence is TGTGCCAGCAGCTTAGACAGGGATCTGGCATACGACTATGGCTACACCTTC. The rearrangement joins TRBV7-9 to TRBJ1-2; D might be TRBD1 (6 bases). The CDR3 sequence is 17 residues long. Trimming took 1 base from V and 3 from J, leaving 18 bases between them. The germline CDR1 and CDR2 sequences are SEHNR and FQNEAQ (reference sequence).

The chain joins TRBV14 to TRBJ2-7, with 13 bases matching TRBD2. V lost 3 bases to trimming and J lost 2 bases; unmatched junction nucleotides: 10. There are 18 residues in the CDR3. The germline gives CDR1 SGHDN, CDR2 FVKESK. CDR3 sequence: CASSHAGLAGRFAYEQYF. CDR3 nucleotides: TGTGCCAGCAGCCACGCGGGACTAGCGGGGAGGTTCGCCTACGAGCAGTACTTC. The whole variable domain, filled in from reference TRBV14 and TRBJ2-7, reads EAGVTQFPSHSVIEKGQTVTLRCDPISGHDNLYWYRRVMGKEIKFLLHFVKESKQDESGMPNNRFLAERTGGTYSTLKVQPAELEDSGVYFCASSHAGLAGRFAYEQYFGPGTRLTVT.

The chain has TRBV7-3 and TRBJ2-7, with TRBD2 identical over 9 bases. The germline V gene has CDR1 SGHTA and CDR2 FQGTGA. The CDR3 contains 14 residues. Germline trimming cut 2 bases from V and 5 bases from J; bases unmatched to any gene: 4. CDR3 loop: CASSLGGLANEQYF. In DNA, the CDR3 is TGTGCCAGCAGCTTAGGGGGACTAGCAAACGAGCAGTACTTC.

The genes are TRBV28 and TRBJ1-1; D is undetermined. From germline, CDR1 is MDHEN and CDR2 SYDVKM. Trimming took off 3 bases at V and 2 bases at J, with 10 bases between the two ends. The CDR3 length is 14 residues. CDR3 sequence: CASSFIRGNTEAFF. The CDR3 nucleotides are TGTGCCAGCAGTTTTATACGGGGTAACACTGAAGCTTTCTTT.

This clone was found once. The rearrangement links TRBV25-1 to TRBJ1-5; D not certain. Per the germline V gene, CDR1 is MGHDK and CDR2 is SYGVNS. The CDR3 covers 16 residues. Trimming cost V 4 bases and J 1 base, with 14 bases left between them. The CDR3 nucleotides read TGTGCCAGCAGTGCAGATTTTGACGGGAGCAATCAGCCCCAGCATTTT. Residues: CASSADFDGSNQPQHF.

The chain links TRBV19 to TRBJ1-2, with D maybe TRBD1 (6 bases). The CDR3 extends over 14 amino acids. V lost 5 bases, J lost 0 bases, and 10 bases lay in between. The germline V gene encodes CDR1 LNHDA and CDR2 SQIVND (reference sequence). The DNA of the CDR3 is TGTGCCAGTAGTCGGGACACCACTAACTATGGCTACACCTTC. It specifies CASSRDTTNYGYTF.

The chain is built from TRBV19 and TRBJ2-2; 8 positions agree with TRBD2. The junction had 11 bases not matched to a gene; V was cut back by 3 bases and J by 5 bases. The germline V gene has CDR1 LNHDA and CDR2 SQIVND (reference sequence). This CDR3 region has 17 residues. The CDR3 DNA reads TGTGCCAGTAGTATTGTGGGGGGACTAGGTTGGACCGGGGAGCTGTTTTTT. Protein sequence: CASSIVGGLGWTGELFF.

The gene calls are TRBV9 and TRBJ1-3, with D perhaps TRBD1 (5 bases). The CDR3 runs 16 residues. Germline values: CDR1 SGDLS, CDR2 YYNGEE. The V end was cut by 0 bases, the J end by 9 bases, with 19 bases between. The CDR3 is CASSVATTAREGTIYF. CDR3 nucleotide sequence: TGTGCCAGCAGCGTAGCTACGACAGCCCGGGAGGGCACCATATATTTT.

The chain uses TRBV5-1 and TRBJ2-6; 7 bases are a match to TRBD1. Germline trimming cut 3 bases from V and 5 bases from J; bases unmatched to any gene: 14. CDR1 and CDR2 from the germline V gene are SGHRS and YFSETQ. This CDR3 is built from 18 residues. This CDR3 reads CASSWVRDRVARANVLTF. In DNA form, the CDR3 reads TGCGCCAGCAGCTGGGTACGAGACAGGGTTGCTCGGGCCAACGTCCTGACTTTC.

The J gene is TRBJ2-2, the V gene TRBV9; 10 bases match TRBD1. The CDR3 consists of 16 residues. The germline gives CDR1 SGDLS, CDR2 YYNGEE. The junction had 5 bases not matched to a gene; V was cut back by 0 bases and J by 6 bases. The CDR3 is CASSVAPGQGAGELFF. DNA for the CDR3: TGTGCCAGCAGCGTAGCCCCCGGACAGGGGGCCGGGGAGCTGTTTTTT.

The chain joins TRBV7-9 to TRBJ2-7; 9 nucleotides agree with TRBD1. The CDR3 extends over 16 amino acids. Trimming took 1 base from V and 3 from J; bases not matched to a gene: 7. In germline, CDR1 is SEHNR, CDR2 FQNEAQ (reference sequence). The CDR3 is CASSLGGWDRDYEQYF. The CDR3 DNA sequence: TGTGCCAGCAGCTTAGGGGGATGGGACAGGGACTACGAGCAGTACTTC.

This chain links TRBV30 with TRBJ1-1, with a weak D call TRBD1 (6 bases). Germline V gene sequence: CDR1 GTSNPN, CDR2 SVGIG (reference sequence). The CDR3 extends over 13 amino acids. Trimming shortened V by 5 bases and J by 5 bases, and 15 bases separated the two germline ends. CDR3 nucleotides: TGTGCCTGGGAACAGGGCCCGAGGACTGAAGCTTTCTTT. Translating gives CAWEQGPRTEAFF.

The chain employs TRBV19 and TRBJ1-5; perhaps TRBD1 as D (5 bases). Per germline, CDR1 LNHDA and CDR2 SQIVND (reference sequence). Trimming cost V 1 base and J 0 bases, with 7 bases left between them. The CDR3 is 15 residues long. The CDR3 protein is CASSIGGVSNQPQHF. CDR3 nucleotide sequence: TGTGCCAGTAGTATAGGGGGGGTTAGCAATCAGCCCCAGCATTTT.